These 31 T cell receptor beta chains originate from one sample sequenced in a study of shared clonotypes between healthy human individuals. The naive CD8 population came from CD45RO-negative cells selected for CCR7, without terminally differentiated effector memory CD45RA+ cells. Sequencing was performed with immunoSEQ multiplex PCR; in TCRdb, only in-frame clones are kept and a portion is missing. The table has about 2.2 million clones, around 93% seen once. Sequencing was performed on naive CD8+ T cells from PBMCs. These receptors were obtained from a man aged 18 to 29 in good health. Some clones in this sample may be carry-over from other donors' samples.

The chain joins TRBV5-5 to TRBJ2-1; 8 bases match TRBD2. The CDR3 contains 15 residues. Germline CDR1 and CDR2: SGHKS and YYEKEE (reference sequence). V trimming: 2 bases; J trimming: 2 bases; junction bases outside the gene matches: 3. CDR3 bases: TGTGCCAGCAGCTTTTTCGGGGGGGCCTACAATGAGCAGTTCTTC. As protein: CASSFFGGAYNEQFF.

The sample holds one count of this clone. The chain links TRBV7-8 to TRBJ2-5, with D perhaps TRBD1 or TRBD2 (6 bases each). V lost 5 bases and J 4 bases, leaving 17 bases between the germline ends. Germline V lookup: CDR1 SGHVS, CDR2 FQNEAQ. This CDR3 spans 15 amino acids. The CDR3 DNA is TGTGCCAGCAGCGAAAGGGGGGCAGGGACAGAGACCCAGTACTTC. It translates to CASSERGAGTETQYF.

This chain joins TRBV19 and TRBJ1-1; D perhaps matches TRBD1 (6 bases). The length of the CDR3 is 15 residues. CDR1 and CDR2 from the germline V gene are LNHDA and SQIVND (reference sequence). Trimming removed 1 base from V and 1 base from J, with 10 bases in between. The CDR3 DNA reads as TGTGCCAGTAGTATAGCCGGGACACCGAACACTGAAGCTTTCTTT. Its protein is CASSIAGTPNTEAFF.

The chain joins TRBV9 to TRBJ1-3; D not certain. V was pared by 4 bases and J by 4 bases, with 18 bases between. CDR3 length: 16 residues. CDR1 is SGDLS, CDR2 YYNGEE, per germline. This CDR3 reads CASSHSREGMGNTIYF. CDR3 DNA sequence: TGTGCCAGCAGCCACTCCCGGGAAGGGATGGGAAACACCATATATTTT.

Regarding this clone: The sample has other DNA sequences that encode this CDR3 too. This chain uses TRBV27 with TRBJ1-2; D not certain. Per germline, CDR1 MNHEY and CDR2 SMNVEV (reference sequence). V lost 2 bases and J lost 3, with 7 bases in between. The CDR3 consists of 13 residues. Written as DNA, the CDR3 is TGTGCCAGCAGTTTAACGGGAGACTATGGCTACACCTTC. Its protein product is CASSLTGDYGYTF.

The chain combines TRBV7-8 with TRBJ2-7; 11 nucleotides align to TRBD2. J was trimmed by 2 bases and V by 5 bases; bases with no gene match: 17. This CDR3 region has 19 residues. In germline, CDR1 is SGHVS, CDR2 FQNEAQ. The CDR3 spells CASSPRVSASGRSTYEQYF. DNA for the CDR3: TGTGCCAGCAGCCCTAGAGTGTCGGCTAGCGGGAGGTCTACCTACGAGCAGTACTTC.

A word on this clone: Other DNA variants within this sample encode the same CDR3. Here the CDR3 reads CASSIAKNTEAFF. For the CDR3, the DNA is TGTGCCAGTAGTATTGCGAAGAACACTGAAGCTTTCTTT. This chain joins TRBV19 and TRBJ1-1, with D unclear. V dropped 3 bases and J dropped 1 base, with 6 bases sitting between them. Germline V CDR1 and CDR2: LNHDA, SQIVND (reference sequence). This CDR3 region has 13 residues.

This clone was observed a single time. The V call is TRBV2, the J call TRBJ1-2; TRBD1 matches at 7 bases. After removal of 7 bases from V and 7 bases from J, the junction contained 6 bases not matched to a gene. Germline V gene data show CDR1 as SNHLY and CDR2 as FYNNEI. CDR3 length: 12 residues. CDR3 loop: CASTDRAGGYTF. The CDR3 nucleotides read TGTGCCAGCACCGACAGGGCAGGTGGCTACACCTTC. The full variable domain, its missing parts supplied by reference TRBV2 and TRBJ1-2, is EPEVTQTPSHQVTQMGQEVILRCVPISNHLYFYWYRQILGQKVEFLVSFYNNEISEKSEIFDDQFSVERPDGSNFTLKIRSTKLEDSAMYFCASTDRAGGYTFGSGTRLTVV.

The chain joins TRBV14 to TRBJ1-2; D gene unclear. The V end was cut by 0 bases, the J end by 4 bases, with 21 bases between. CDR1 SGHDN and CDR2 FVKESK come from the germline V gene. The CDR3 extends over 18 amino acids. CDR3 DNA sequence: TGTGCCAGCAGCCAAGACCTGTGGCGAGAGGAAACGCTCTATGGCTACACCTTC. This encodes CASSQDLWREETLYGYTF.

The rearrangement joins TRBV28 to TRBJ2-3; D is unclear. The germline gives CDR1 MDHEN, CDR2 SYDVKM. Deletions cut 10 bases from V and 3 bases from J, with 11 bases between. There are 12 residues in the CDR3. CDR3 protein: CATLPETDTQYF. CDR3 bases: TGTGCCACCCTTCCGGAGACAGATACGCAGTATTTT.

The chain carries TRBV30 and TRBJ2-1; TRBD2 aligns across 8 bases. The trim removed 2 bases at V and 4 bases at J, leaving 10 bases unmatched. The CDR3 loop spans 16 amino acids. Germline V lookup: CDR1 GTSNPN, CDR2 SVGIG (reference sequence). CDR3 loop: CAWSPPPREDYNEQFF. The CDR3 region has the DNA TGTGCCTGGAGTCCCCCCCCGCGGGAGGATTACAATGAGCAGTTCTTC.

This CDR3 reads CASSPGGRTQETQYF. Here the CDR3 DNA reads TGTGCCAGCAGCCCCGGGGGCAGGACGCAAGAGACCCAGTACTTC. The V and J genes are TRBV9 and TRBJ2-5; the D gene could be TRBD1 or TRBD2 (6 bases each). The germline V gene encodes CDR1 SGDLS and CDR2 YYNGEE. Trimming took 4 bases from V and 2 from J, leaving 15 bases between them. CDR3 length: 15 amino acids.

The chain carries TRBV11-2 and TRBJ2-7; 8 bases match TRBD1. Germline V gives CDR1 SGHAT, CDR2 FQNNGV. With 5 bases clipped from V and 3 bases from J, the junction kept 6 bases outside the gene matches. The CDR3 has 14 amino acids. The chain's CDR3 is CASSQRTGNYEQYF. The CDR3 region has the DNA TGTGCCAGCAGCCAGAGGACAGGGAACTACGAGCAGTACTTC.

J is TRBJ1-1 and V is TRBV4-3; D is undetermined. V shed 0 bases and J shed 7 bases, with 15 bases lying between them. The CDR3 is 15 residues long. Germline CDR1 LGHNA, CDR2 YSLEER. The CDR3: CASSQDRAASVEAFF. The CDR3, as DNA: TGCGCCAGCAGCCAAGATAGGGCAGCCAGTGTTGAAGCTTTCTTT.

The V call is TRBV6-4, the J call TRBJ1-4, with D unclear. Germline CDR1 is MRHNA and CDR2 is SNTAGT. The CDR3 is 14 amino acids. The V gene lost 3 bases and the J gene lost 4 bases, with 9 bases spanning the gap. Written as DNA, the CDR3 is TGTGCCAGCAGTGAGTACAGCTGTAATGAAAAACTGTTTTTT. Encoded protein: CASSEYSCNEKLFF.

The V call is TRBV5-6, the J call TRBJ1-1; D is unresolved. CDR1 and CDR2 from the germline V gene are SGHDT and YYEEEE. With 1 base removed from V and 5 bases from J, the gap between germline ends came to 15 bases. The CDR3 is 15 amino acids. The CDR3 spells CASSLSDSAMTEAFF. CDR3 nucleotides: TGTGCCAGCAGCTTGAGCGACTCGGCCATGACTGAAGCTTTCTTT.

The V and J genes are TRBV6-4 and TRBJ2-3, with 7 bases that match TRBD2. Germline V gives CDR1 MRHNA, CDR2 SNTAGT. Germline trimming cut 2 bases from V and 2 bases from J; bases unmatched to any gene: 1. This CDR3 comprises 14 residues. CDR3 region: CASSDGRATDTQYF. CDR3 nucleotides: TGTGCCAGCAGTGACGGGAGGGCCACAGATACGCAGTATTTT.

This clone was counted once. This sequence joins TRBV7-8 and TRBJ2-5, with a weak D call TRBD1 (8 bases). CDR3 length: 15 amino acids. Looked up from germline, CDR1 is SGHVS and CDR2 is FQNEAQ. The germline V and J ends were trimmed by 5 bases and 5 bases, with 18 bases remaining between them. The CDR3: CASSAIDRGGETQYF. CDR3 bases: TGTGCCAGCAGCGCAATCGACAGGGGAGGGGAGACCCAGTACTTC.

The genes are TRBV6-5 and TRBJ2-5; possible D gene TRBD2, 6 bases. The J call may be incorrect, as the DNA end agrees better with TRBJ2-7. The CDR3 consists of 15 residues. CDR1 and CDR2 (germline): MNHEY, SVGAGI. In DNA form, the CDR3 reads TGTGCCAGCAGAAGGAGGGACCTTTTACCCTACGAGCAGTACTTC. This gives the protein CASRRRDLLPYEQYF.

The rearrangement joins TRBV29-1 to TRBJ2-1, with D unclear. This CDR3 region has 14 residues. Per the germline V gene, CDR1 is SQVTM and CDR2 is ANQGSEA. V was pared by 7 bases and J by 0 bases, with 13 bases between. CDR3 sequence: CSARQASSYNEQFF. DNA for the CDR3: TGCAGCGCCCGGCAGGCGAGCTCCTACAATGAGCAGTTCTTC.

The chain links TRBV30 to TRBJ2-6; 9 bases fit TRBD1. CDR1 and CDR2 (germline): GTSNPN, SVGIG (reference sequence). Trimming cost V 7 bases and J 1 base; bases outside gene matches: 11. This CDR3 comprises 17 residues. The CDR3 DNA reads as TGTGCCTTGAACCCGGGACAGGGCAGATCTGGGGCCAACGTCCTGACTTTC. Translation: CALNPGQGRSGANVLTF.

The gene calls are TRBV7-3 and TRBJ2-1, with TRBD2 matching 11 bases. The germline gives CDR1 SGHTA, CDR2 FQGTGA. Trimming removed 5 bases from V and 4 bases from J; junction bases left unmatched: 7. This CDR3 has 16 residues. CDR3 sequence reads: CASSQLAGEGYNEQFF. CDR3 sequence (DNA): TGTGCCAGCAGCCAACTAGCGGGAGAGGGATACAATGAGCAGTTCTTC.

CDR3 sequence: CASSFQREYYEQYF. CDR3 DNA sequence: TGTGCCAGCAGTTTCCAGCGGGAGTACTACGAGCAGTACTTC. This sequence joins TRBV27 and TRBJ2-7, with 8 positions matching TRBD2. This CDR3 spans 14 amino acids. Germline V gene sequence: CDR1 MNHEY, CDR2 SMNVEV (reference sequence). The V segment lost 3 bases and the J segment 3 bases; nucleotides outside the gene matches: 4.

Details on this clone: The same CDR3 can be traced to other DNA sequences in this sample. The rearrangement joins TRBV9 to TRBJ2-3; possible D gene TRBD2, 6 bases. Germline CDR1 SGDLS, CDR2 YYNGEE. There are 14 residues in the CDR3. The V end lost 1 base, the J end lost 0 bases, and 6 bases lay between the germline ends. For the CDR3, the DNA is TGTGCCAGCAGCGTAAGCGGGAGCACAGATACGCAGTATTTT. Its protein product is CASSVSGSTDTQYF.

In DNA, the CDR3 is TGCGCCAGCAGCCTACGCGGGACAGGGAACGGCTACACCTTC. Protein: CASSLRGTGNGYTF. The chain employs TRBV4-1 and TRBJ1-2, with 9 bases identical to TRBD1. The germline CDR1 and CDR2 sequences are MGHRA and YSYEKL. The CDR3 consists of 14 residues. The V and J ends lost 4 bases and 8 bases, in that order; junction bases with no gene match: 8.

The chain couples TRBV28 to TRBJ2-7, with D maybe TRBD2 (5 bases). Trimming left V 10 bases short and J 2 bases short, with 18 bases between. This CDR3 region has 14 residues. The germline CDR1 and CDR2 sequences are MDHEN and SYDVKM. In nucleotides, the CDR3 is TGTGCCACCGACTGGGGAGCAGGAACCTACGAGCAGTACTTC. Residues: CATDWGAGTYEQYF.

V usage is TRBV19 and J usage is TRBJ2-3; 11 bases align to TRBD2. Unmatched junction bases numbered 14, after V lost 6 bases and J lost 6 bases. CDR3 length: 17 residues. CDR1 LNHDA and CDR2 SQIVND come from the germline V gene (reference sequence). The CDR3 region is CASSLTLAGGPFDTQYF. The CDR3, as DNA: TGTGCCAGTAGCCTAACGCTAGCGGGAGGTCCTTTTGATACGCAGTATTTT.

V and J are TRBV7-6 and TRBJ2-1; 12 bases fit TRBD2. Germline V gene lookup returns CDR1 SGHVS and CDR2 FNYEAQ. The CDR3 has 16 residues. The J segment lost 3 bases and the V segment lost 3 bases, leaving 3 bases of the junction unmatched. Here the CDR3 reads CASSFRLAGVYNEQFF. CDR3 DNA: TGTGCCAGCAGCTTCCGACTAGCGGGGGTCTACAATGAGCAGTTCTTC.

A word on this clone: The sample has other DNA sequences that encode this CDR3 too. This chain uses TRBV14 with TRBJ2-7; 8 positions match TRBD1. This CDR3 is 13 amino acids long. In germline, CDR1 is SGHDN, CDR2 FVKESK. V trimming: 8 bases; J trimming: 3 bases; junction bases outside the gene matches: 6. In nucleotides, the CDR3 is TGTGCCAGCGGACAGGGCGGATACTACGAGCAGTACTTC. This gives the protein CASGQGGYYEQYF.

The DNA of the CDR3 is TGTGCCAGCAGTTACCCCGGACCGGACACCGGGGAGCTGTTTTTT. This codes for CASSYPGPDTGELFF. This chain joins TRBV6-5 and TRBJ2-2; D is undetermined. The CDR3 runs to 15 residues. V was shortened by 2 bases and J by 3 bases, with 10 bases between the two germline ends. CDR1 and CDR2 (germline): MNHEY, SVGAGI.

This clone was counted only a few times. V is TRBV15 and J is TRBJ2-7; D possibly corresponds to TRBD1 (5 bases). CDR3 size: 15 residues. Germline values: CDR1 LNHNV, CDR2 YYDKDF (reference sequence). The V gene lost 1 base and the J gene lost 2 bases, with 12 bases spanning the gap. In nucleotides, the CDR3 is TGTGCCACCAGCAGAGGGGGCGAACACGCCTACGAGCAGTACTTC. It yields the protein CATSRGGEHAYEQYF.